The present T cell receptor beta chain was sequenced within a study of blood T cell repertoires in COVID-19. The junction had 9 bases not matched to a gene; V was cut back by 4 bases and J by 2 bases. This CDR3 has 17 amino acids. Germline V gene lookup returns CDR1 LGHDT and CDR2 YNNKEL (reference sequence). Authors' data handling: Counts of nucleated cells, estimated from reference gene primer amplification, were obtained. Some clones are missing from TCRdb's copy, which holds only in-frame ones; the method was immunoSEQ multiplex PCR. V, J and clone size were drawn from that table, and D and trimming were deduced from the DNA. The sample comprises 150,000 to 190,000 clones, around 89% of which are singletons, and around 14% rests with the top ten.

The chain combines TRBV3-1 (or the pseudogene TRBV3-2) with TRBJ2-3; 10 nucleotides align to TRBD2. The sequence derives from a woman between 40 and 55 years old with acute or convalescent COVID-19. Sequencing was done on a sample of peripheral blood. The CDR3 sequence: CASSLPTLAGYTDTQYF. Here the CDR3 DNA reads TGTGCCAGCAGCCTTCCGACACTAGCGGGGTACACAGATACGCAGTATTTT.